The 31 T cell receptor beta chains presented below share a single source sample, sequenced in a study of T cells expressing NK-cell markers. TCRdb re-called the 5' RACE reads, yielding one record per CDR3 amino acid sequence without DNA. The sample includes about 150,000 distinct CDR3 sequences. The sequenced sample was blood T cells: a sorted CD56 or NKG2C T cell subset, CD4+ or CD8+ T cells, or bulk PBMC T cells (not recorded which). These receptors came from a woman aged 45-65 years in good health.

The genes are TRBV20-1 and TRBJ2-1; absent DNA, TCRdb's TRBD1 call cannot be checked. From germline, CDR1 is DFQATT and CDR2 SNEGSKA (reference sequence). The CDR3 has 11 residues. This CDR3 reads CSVPLGLEQFF.

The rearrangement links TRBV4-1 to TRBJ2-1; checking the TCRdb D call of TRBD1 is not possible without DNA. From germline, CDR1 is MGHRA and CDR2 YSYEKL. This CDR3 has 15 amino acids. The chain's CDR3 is CASSQWGQGHAEQFF.

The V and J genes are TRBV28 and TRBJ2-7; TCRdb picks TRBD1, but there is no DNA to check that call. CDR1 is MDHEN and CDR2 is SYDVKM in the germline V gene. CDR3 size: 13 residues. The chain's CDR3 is CASVRTGGYEQYF.

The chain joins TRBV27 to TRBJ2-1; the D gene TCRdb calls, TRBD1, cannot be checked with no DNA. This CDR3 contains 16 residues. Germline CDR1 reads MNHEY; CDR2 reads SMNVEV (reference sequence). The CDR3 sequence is CASSSDRRMAYNEQFF.

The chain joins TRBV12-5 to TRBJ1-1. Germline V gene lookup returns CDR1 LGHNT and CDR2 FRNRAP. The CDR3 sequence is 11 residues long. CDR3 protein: CASGLADEAFF.

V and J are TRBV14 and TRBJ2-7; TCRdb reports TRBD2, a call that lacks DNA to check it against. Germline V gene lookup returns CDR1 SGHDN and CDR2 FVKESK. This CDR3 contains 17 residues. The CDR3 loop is CASSPRDSGRIHYEQYF.

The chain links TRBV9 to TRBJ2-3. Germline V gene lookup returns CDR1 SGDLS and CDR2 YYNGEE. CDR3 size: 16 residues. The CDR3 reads CASSVEVRPSTDTQYF.

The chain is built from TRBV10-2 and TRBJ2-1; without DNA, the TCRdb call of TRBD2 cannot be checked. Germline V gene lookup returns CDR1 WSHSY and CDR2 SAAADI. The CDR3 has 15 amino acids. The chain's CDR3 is CASSELEGSYNEQFF.

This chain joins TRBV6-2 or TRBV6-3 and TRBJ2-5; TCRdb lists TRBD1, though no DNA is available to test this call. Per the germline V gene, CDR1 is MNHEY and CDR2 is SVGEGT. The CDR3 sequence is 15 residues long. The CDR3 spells CASSSSRQAQETQYF.

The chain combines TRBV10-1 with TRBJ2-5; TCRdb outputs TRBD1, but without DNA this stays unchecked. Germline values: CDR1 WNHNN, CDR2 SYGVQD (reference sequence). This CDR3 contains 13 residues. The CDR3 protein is CASSSGAGETQYF.

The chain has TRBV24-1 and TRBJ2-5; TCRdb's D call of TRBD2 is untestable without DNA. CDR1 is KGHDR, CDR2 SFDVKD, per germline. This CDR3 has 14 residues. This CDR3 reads CATSDWTDWETQYF.

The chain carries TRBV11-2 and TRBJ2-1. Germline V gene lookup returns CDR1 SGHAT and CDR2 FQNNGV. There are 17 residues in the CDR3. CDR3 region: CASSLVDGARSYNEQFF. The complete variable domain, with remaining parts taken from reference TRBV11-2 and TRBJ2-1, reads EAGVAQSPRYKIIEKRQSVAFWCNPISGHATLYWYQQILGQGPKLLIQFQNNGVVDDSQLPKDRFSAERLKGVDSTLKIQPAKLEDSAVYLCASSLVDGARSYNEQFFGPGTRLTVL.

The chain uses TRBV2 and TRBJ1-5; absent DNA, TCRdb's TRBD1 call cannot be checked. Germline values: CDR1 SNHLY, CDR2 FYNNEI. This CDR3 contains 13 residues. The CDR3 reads CASKEGVNQPQHF.

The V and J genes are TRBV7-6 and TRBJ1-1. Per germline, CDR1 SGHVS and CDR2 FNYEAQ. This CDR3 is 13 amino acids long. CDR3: CASREGRKTEAFF.

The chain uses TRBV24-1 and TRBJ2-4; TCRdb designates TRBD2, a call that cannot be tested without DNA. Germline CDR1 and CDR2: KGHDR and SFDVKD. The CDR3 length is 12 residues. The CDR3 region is CATGSGENIQYF.

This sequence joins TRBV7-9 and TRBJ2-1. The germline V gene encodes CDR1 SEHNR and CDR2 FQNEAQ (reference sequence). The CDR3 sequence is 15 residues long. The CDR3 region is CASSLMQFSFNEQFF.

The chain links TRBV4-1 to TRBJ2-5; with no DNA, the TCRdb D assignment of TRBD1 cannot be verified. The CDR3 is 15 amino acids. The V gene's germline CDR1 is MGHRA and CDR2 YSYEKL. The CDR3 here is CASSPRDRGSETQYF.

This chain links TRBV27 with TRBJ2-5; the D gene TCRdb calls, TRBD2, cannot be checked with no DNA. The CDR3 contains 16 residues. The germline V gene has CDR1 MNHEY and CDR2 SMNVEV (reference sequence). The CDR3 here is CASSFVGGGGLETQYF.

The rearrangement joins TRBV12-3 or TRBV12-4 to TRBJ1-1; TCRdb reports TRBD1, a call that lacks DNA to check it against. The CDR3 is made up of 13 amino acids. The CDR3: CASSSRQEGAAFF.

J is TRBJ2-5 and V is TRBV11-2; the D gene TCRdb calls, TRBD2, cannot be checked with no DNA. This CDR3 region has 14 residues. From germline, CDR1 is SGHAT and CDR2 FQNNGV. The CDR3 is CASSLGTSGSSQYF.

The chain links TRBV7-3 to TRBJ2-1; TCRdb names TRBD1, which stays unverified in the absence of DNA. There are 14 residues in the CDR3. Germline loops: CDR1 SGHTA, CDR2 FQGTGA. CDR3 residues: CASPGRASYNEQFF.

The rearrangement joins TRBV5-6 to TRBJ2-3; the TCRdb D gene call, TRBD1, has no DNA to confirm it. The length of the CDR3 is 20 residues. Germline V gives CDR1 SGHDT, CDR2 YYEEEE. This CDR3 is CASSPAPGQGWEGVTDTQYF.

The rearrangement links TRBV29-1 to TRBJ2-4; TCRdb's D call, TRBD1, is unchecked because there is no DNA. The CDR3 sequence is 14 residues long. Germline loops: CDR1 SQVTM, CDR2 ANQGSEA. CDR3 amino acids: CSAWRGQGKNIQYF.

The CDR3 sequence: CASTPYRGNTEAFF. This chain links TRBV6-6 with TRBJ1-1; the TCRdb call, TRBD1, lacks DNA for checking. Germline values: CDR1 MNHNY, CDR2 SVGAGI (reference sequence). The CDR3 sequence is 14 residues long.

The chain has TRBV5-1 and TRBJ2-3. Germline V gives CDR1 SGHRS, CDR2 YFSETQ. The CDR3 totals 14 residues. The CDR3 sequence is CASSLRLLTDTQYF. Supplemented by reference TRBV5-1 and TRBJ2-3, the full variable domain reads KAGVTQTPRYLIKTRGQQVTLSCSPISGHRSVSWYQQTPGQGLQFLFEYFSETQRNKGNFPGRFSGRQFSNSRSEMNVSTLELGDSALYLCASSLRLLTDTQYFGPGTRLTVL.

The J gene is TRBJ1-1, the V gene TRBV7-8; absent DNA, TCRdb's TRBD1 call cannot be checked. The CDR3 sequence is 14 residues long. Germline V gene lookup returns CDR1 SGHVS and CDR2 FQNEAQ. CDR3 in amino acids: CASSLDRVDTEAFF.

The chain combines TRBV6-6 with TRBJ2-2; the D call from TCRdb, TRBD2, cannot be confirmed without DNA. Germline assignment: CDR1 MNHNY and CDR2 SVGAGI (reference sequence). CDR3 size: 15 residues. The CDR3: CASSGLAGSTGELFF.

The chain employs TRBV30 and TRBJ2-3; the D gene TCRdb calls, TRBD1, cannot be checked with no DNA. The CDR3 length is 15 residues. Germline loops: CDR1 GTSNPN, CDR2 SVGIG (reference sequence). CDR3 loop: CAWEGAEVWKDTQYF.

The CDR3 loop is CASSLSRGSAEAFF. J is TRBJ1-1 and V is TRBV12-3 or TRBV12-4. CDR3 length: 14 amino acids.

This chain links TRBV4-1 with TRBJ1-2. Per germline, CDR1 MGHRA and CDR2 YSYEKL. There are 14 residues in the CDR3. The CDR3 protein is CASSLGGGGYGYTF.

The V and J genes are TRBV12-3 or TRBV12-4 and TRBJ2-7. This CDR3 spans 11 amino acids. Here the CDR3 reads CASSPSHEQYF.